The rows below give T cell receptor beta chains drawn from one sample of a study of molecular identifiers for immune sequencing clone quantification. TCRdb fed the PCR reads into MiXCR, producing one record per CDR3 protein. The sample shows about 320,000 distinct CDR3 sequences, over 20% of them seen only once. The specimen was naive CD8+ T cells from blood, with Jurkat cell RNA spiked in. The source is a human donor in good health. Some libraries in this study had Jurkat cell RNA spiked in. CDR3s include the opening cysteine and the closing phenylalanine or tryptophan. A D gene is named only where the DNA matches it firmly. Part of the rows lack a size; the others show once, few, many or a class for expanded clones.

d_call	v_call	clone_size	j_call	cdr3_nt	cdr3_aa
TRBD2	TRBV6-2/TRBV6-3	.	TRBJ2-3	TGTGCCAGCAGTTACCTTCCTAGCGGGGGAAGCACAGATACGCAGTATTTT	CASSYLPSGGSTDTQYF
.	TRBV28	few	TRBJ2-2	TGTGCCAGCAGTCCGGGACACCTAACTCCCGCGAACACCGGGGAGCTGTTTTTT	CASSPGHLTPANTGELFF
.	TRBV27	.	TRBJ2-2	TGTGCCAGCCGTGGAGTGACAAACACCGGGGAGCTGCTTTTT	CASRGVTNTGELLF
TRBD1	TRBV11-2	many	TRBJ1-2	TGTGCCAGCAGCCCAGGACAGGGGAATGTCTATGGCTACACCTTC	CASSPGQGNVYGYTF
.	TRBV28	few	TRBJ2-2	TGTGCCAGCAGTTTATTAACAGGGCGGTCCACCGGGGAGCTGTTTTTT	CASSLLTGRSTGELFF
.	TRBV6-5	many	TRBJ1-6	TGTGCCAGCAGTTACTCTACAAATTCACCCCTCCACTTT	CASSYSTNSPLHF
.	TRBV29-1	many	TRBJ2-4	TGCAGCGTTGAAGAACGTAAGGGGAGATCCCTAGCCAAAAACATTCAGTACTTC	CSVEERKGRSLAKNIQYF
.	TRBV7-9	many	TRBJ1-2	TGTGCCAGCAGCTTATCTCTGGAGGAACTAAACTATGGCTACACCTTC	CASSLSLEELNYGYTF
.	TRBV2	few	TRBJ2-3	TGTGCCAGCAGTGAAGCCGTTCGGACCGTACCTTCAGATACGCAGTATTTT	CASSEAVRTVPSDTQYF
TRBD1	TRBV6-2/TRBV6-3	.	TRBJ2-3	TGTGCCAGCAGTTACATTTTCGTTACCGAAAATCCAAGACAGGGGGCCACAGATACGCAGTATTTT	CASSYIFVTENPRQGATDTQYF
.	TRBV11-2	few	TRBJ2-1	TGTGCCAGCAGCTTAGACGGGCCCGAGCATGGCTACAATGAGCAGTTCTTC	CASSLDGPEHGYNEQFF
TRBD1	TRBV5-5	many	TRBJ2-7	TGTGCCAGCAGCTTGGATACCGGGACAGGGGGCGAGCAGTACTTC	CASSLDTGTGGEQYF
TRBD2	TRBV7-2	many	TRBJ2-3	TGTGCCAGCAGCTTACTCCGGCTAGCGGGGGGAGATACGCAGTATTTT	CASSLLRLAGGDTQYF
TRBD1	TRBV5-6	many	TRBJ1-1	TGTGCCAGCAGCTTCGGACAGGGAGTCAACACTGAAGCTTTCTTT	CASSFGQGVNTEAFF
.	TRBV7-9	.	TRBJ2-5	TGTGCCAGCAGCCCCAGGTTAGACCCCCAAGAGACCCTGTACTTC	CASSPRLDPQETLYF
.	TRBV4-3	many	TRBJ2-3	TGCGCCAGCAGCCAAGATTTTGATACGCAGTATTTT	CASSQDFDTQYF
TRBD1	TRBV13	.	TRBJ1-1	TGTGCCAGCAGCCCCGCCGGGGGCAGGGGGATGAACACTGAAGCTTTCTTT	CASSPAGGRGMNTEAFF
TRBD2	TRBV4-3	many	TRBJ2-7	TGCGCCAGCAGCCAAGTAGTAGCGGGGGCCAACGAGCAGTACTTC	CASSQVVAGANEQYF